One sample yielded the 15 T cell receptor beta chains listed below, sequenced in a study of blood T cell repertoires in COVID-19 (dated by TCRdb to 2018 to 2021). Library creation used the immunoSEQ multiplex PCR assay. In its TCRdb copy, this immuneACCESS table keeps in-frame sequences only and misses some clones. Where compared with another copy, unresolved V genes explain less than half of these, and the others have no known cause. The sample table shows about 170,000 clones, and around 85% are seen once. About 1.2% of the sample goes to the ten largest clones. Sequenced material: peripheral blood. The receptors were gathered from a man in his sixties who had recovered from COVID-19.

CDR3 sequence: CASSPPLMPQHF. CDR3 DNA sequence: TGTGCCAGCAGTCCCCCCCTAATGCCCCAGCATTTT. V is TRBV21-1 and J is TRBJ1-5. TRBV21-1 is reported as a pseudogene. There are 12 residues in the CDR3.

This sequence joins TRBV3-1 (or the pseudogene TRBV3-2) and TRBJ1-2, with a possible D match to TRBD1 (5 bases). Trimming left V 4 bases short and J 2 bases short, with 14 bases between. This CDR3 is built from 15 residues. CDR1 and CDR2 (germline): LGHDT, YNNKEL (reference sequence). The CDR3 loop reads CASSPRGGENYGYTF. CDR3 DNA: TGTGCCAGCAGCCCCCGGGGGGGGGAAAACTATGGCTACACCTTC.

For the CDR3, the DNA is TGTGCCAGCAGCGTAGTAGGACTAGCGATGGATACGCAGTATTTT. Protein product: CASSVVGLAMDTQYF. The gene calls are TRBV9 and TRBJ2-3, with TRBD2 matching over 9 bases. CDR1 and CDR2 from the germline V gene are SGDLS and YYNGEE. This CDR3 is built from 15 residues. After removal of 0 bases from V and 6 bases from J, the junction contained 5 bases not matched to a gene.

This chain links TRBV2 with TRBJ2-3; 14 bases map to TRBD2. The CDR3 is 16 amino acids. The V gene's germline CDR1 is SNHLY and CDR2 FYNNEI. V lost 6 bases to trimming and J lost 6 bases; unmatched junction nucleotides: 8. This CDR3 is CASRTGLAGGMDTQYF. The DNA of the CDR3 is TGTGCCAGCAGGACAGGACTAGCGGGGGGAATGGATACGCAGTATTTT. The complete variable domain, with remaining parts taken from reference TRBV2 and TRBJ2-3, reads EPEVTQTPSHQVTQMGQEVILRCVPISNHLYFYWYRQILGQKVEFLVSFYNNEISEKSEIFDDQFSVERPDGSNFTLKIRSTKLEDSAMYFCASRTGLAGGMDTQYFGPGTRLTVL.

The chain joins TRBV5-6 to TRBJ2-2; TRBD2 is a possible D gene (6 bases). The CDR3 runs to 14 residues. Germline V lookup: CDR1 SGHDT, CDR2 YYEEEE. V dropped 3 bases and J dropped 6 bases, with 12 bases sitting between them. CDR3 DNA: TGTGCCAGCAGCTCTATTAGCGGAGCCGGGGAGCTGTTTTTT. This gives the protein CASSSISGAGELFF.

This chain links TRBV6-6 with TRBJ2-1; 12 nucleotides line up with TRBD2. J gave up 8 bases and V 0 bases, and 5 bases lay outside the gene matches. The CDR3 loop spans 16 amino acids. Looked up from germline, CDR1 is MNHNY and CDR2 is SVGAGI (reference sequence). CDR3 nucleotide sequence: TGTGCCAGCAGTTACTCGGGGCTAGCGGGGGGGTATGAGCAGTTCTTC. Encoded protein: CASSYSGLAGGYEQFF.

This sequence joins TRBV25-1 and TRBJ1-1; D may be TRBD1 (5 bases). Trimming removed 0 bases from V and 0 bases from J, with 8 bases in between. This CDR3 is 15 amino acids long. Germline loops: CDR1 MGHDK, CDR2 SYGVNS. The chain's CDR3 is CASSEYDSLNTEAFF. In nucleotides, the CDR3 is TGTGCCAGCAGTGAATATGACAGTCTGAACACTGAAGCTTTCTTT.

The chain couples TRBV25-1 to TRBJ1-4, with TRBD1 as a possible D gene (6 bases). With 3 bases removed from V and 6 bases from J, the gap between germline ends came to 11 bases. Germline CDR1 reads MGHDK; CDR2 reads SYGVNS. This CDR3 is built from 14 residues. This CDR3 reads CASSDVQGYEKLFF. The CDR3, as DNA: TGTGCCAGCAGTGACGTACAGGGCTATGAAAAACTGTTTTTT.

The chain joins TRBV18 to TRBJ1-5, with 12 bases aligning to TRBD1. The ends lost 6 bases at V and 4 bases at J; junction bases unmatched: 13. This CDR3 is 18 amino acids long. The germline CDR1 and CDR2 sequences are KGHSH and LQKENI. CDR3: CASSAGTGGLFTNQPQHF. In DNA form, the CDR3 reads TGTGCCAGCTCCGCCGGGACAGGGGGCTTGTTTACTAATCAGCCCCAGCATTTT.

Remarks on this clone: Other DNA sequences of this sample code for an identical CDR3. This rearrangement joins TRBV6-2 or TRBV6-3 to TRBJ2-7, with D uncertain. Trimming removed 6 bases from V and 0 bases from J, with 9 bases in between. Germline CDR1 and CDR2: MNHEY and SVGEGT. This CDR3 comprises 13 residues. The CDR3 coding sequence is TGTGCCAGCAGCGATGATAGCTCCTACGAGCAGTACTTC. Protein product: CASSDDSSYEQYF.

As DNA, the CDR3 is TGTGCCAGCAGTTACTCAACAGGGATGGGTACTGAAGCTTTCTTT. Translating it yields CASSYSTGMGTEAFF. The chain combines TRBV6-5 with TRBJ1-1, with a weak D call TRBD1 (6 bases). Trimming removed 0 bases from V and 5 bases from J, with 13 bases in between. In germline, CDR1 is MNHEY, CDR2 SVGAGI. CDR3 size: 15 residues.

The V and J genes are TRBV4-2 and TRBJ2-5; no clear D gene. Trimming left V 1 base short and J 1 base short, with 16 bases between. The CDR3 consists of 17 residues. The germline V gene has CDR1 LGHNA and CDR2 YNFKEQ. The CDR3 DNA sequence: TGTGCCAGCAGCCAAGGGCTGACAAGAGCCCTCCAAGAGACCCAGTACTTC. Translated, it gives CASSQGLTRALQETQYF.

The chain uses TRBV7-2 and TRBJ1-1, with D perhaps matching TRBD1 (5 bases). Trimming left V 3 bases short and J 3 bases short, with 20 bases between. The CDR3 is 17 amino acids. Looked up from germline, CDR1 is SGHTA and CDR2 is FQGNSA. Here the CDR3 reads CASSLGRGQGRHTEAFF. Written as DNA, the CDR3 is TGTGCCAGCAGCTTGGGCCGTGGGCAGGGTAGGCACACTGAAGCTTTCTTT. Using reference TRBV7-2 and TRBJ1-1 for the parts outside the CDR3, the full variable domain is GAGVSQSPSNKVTEKGKDVELRCDPISGHTALYWYRQSLGQGLEFLIYFQGNSAPDKSGLPSDRFSAERTGGSVSTLTIQRTQQEDSAVYLCASSLGRGQGRHTEAFFGQGTRLTVV.

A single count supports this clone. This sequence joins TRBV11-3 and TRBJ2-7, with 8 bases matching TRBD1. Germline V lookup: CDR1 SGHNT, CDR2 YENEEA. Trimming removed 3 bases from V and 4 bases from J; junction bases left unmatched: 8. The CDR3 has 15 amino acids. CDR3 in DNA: TGTGCCAGCAGCTTCTCGACAGGGGCCGGGTACGAGCAGTACTTC. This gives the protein CASSFSTGAGYEQYF.

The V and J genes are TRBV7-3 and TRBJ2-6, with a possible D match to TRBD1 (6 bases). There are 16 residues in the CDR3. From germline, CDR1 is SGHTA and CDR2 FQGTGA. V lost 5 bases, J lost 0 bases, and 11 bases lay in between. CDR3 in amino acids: CASSLDRSSGANVLTF. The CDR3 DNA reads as TGTGCCAGCAGCCTTGACAGGTCCTCTGGGGCCAACGTCCTGACTTTC.